This T cell receptor (beta chain) was obtained from a study of blood T cell repertoires in COVID-19. The wider study: From the United States, Italy and Spain came samples of acute and convalescent COVID-19. Sources were T cells, B-cell-depleted T cells, or PBMCs; the material itself was cDNA or gDNA.

Under the authors' procedure: Researchers report that nucleated cell counts were estimated from reference gene primer amplification. Clones were sequenced by immunoSEQ multiplex PCR, and TCRdb holds only the in-frame ones, with some missing. That table gives V, J and clone size, and the DNA gave D and trimming. The data contain 200,000 to 300,000 clones, around four fifths of them singletons. Germline V gives CDR1 MGHDK, CDR2 SYGVNS. Trimming removed 2 bases from V and 4 bases from J, with 17 bases in between. The CDR3 loop spans 16 amino acids. The sequence was collected from a man in his sixties with acute or convalescent COVID-19. The source material was peripheral blood. The chain has TRBV25-1 and TRBJ1-1, with D possibly matching TRBD1 (5 bases). CDR3 in DNA: TGTGCCAGCAGTGAAGGGCAGGGTTTTTGGCGCACTGAAGCTTTCTTT. It translates to CASSEGQGFWRTEAFF.